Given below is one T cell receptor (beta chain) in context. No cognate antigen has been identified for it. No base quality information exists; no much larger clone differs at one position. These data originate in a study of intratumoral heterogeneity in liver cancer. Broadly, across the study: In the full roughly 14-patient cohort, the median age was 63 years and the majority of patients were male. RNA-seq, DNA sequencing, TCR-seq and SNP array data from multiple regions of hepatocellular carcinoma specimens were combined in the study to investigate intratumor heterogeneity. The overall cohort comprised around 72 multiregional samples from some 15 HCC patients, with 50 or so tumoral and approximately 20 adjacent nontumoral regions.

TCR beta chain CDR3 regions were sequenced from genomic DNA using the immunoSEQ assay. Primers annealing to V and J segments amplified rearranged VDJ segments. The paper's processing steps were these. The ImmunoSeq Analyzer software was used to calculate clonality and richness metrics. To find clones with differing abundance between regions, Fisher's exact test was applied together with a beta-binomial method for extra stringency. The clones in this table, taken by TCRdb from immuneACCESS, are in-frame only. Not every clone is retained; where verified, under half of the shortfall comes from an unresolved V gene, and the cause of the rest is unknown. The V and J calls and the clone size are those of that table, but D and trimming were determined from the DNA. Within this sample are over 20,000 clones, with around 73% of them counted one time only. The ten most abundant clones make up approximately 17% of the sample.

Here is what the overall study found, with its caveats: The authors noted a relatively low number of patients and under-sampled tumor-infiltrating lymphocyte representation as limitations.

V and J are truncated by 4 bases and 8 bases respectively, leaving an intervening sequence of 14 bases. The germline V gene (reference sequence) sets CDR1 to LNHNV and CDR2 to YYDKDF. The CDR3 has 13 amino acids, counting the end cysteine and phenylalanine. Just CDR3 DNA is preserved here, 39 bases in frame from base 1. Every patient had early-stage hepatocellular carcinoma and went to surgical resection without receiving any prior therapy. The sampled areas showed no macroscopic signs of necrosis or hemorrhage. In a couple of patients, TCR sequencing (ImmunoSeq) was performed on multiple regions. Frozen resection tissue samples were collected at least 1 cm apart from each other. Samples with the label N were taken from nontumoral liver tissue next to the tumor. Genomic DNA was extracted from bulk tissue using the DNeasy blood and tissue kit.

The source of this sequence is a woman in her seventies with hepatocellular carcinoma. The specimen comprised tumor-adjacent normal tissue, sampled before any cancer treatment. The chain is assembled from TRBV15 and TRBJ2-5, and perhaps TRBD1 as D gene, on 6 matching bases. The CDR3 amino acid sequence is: CATSKGERDTQYF. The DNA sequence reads TGTGCCACCAGCAAGGGGGAGAGGGATACCCAGTACTTC.